The clone carrying this T cell receptor (beta chain) was detected a few times. Its target is not known. Previously described methods and listed TCR primers were used for bulk TCR libraries. Using its own MiXCR run on the PCR reads, TCRdb lists one record per CDR3 protein. The table records about 8,400 distinct CDR3 sequences, roughly a third of them present only once. This entry belongs to a study of molecular identifiers for immune sequencing clone quantification. Overall study results and limits: It was shown that clones above 20 RNA copies held over 97% of effector molecules, but under 1% in naive cells.

Sorting selected naive CD8 T cells with a CD8+CD4-CCR7+CD45RA+ phenotype. The CDR3 is made up of 16 amino acids. The germline V gene encodes CDR1 LNHNV and CDR2 YYDKDF (reference sequence). The V segment lost 0 bases and the J segment 6 bases; nucleotides outside the gene matches: 5. The TCR sequence derives from a human donor in good health. Some libraries in this study had Jurkat cell RNA spiked in. The chain employs TRBV15 and TRBJ1-5, with 10 bases matching TRBD1. The specimen was naive CD8+ T cells from blood, with Jurkat cell RNA spiked in. The subset denotes: FACS-sorted CD8+CD4-CCR7+CD45RA+ naive T cells. The CDR3 region has the DNA TGTGCCACCAGCAGAGAAAGGGACAGGGGTATTCAGCCCCAGCATTTT. As protein: CATSRERDRGIQPQHF.